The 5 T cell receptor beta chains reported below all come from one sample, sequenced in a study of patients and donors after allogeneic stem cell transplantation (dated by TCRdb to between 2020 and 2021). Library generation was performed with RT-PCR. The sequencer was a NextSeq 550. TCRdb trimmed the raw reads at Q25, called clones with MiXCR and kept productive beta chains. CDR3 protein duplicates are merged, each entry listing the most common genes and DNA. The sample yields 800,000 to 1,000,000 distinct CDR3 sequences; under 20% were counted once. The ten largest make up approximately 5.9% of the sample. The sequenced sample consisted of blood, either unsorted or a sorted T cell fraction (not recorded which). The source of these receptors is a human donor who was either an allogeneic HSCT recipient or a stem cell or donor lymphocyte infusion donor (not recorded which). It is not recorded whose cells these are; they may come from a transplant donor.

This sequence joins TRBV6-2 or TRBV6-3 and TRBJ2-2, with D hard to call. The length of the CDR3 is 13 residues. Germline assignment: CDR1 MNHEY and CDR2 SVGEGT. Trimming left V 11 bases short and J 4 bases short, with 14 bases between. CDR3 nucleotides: TGTGCCCTCTCTGGTTCCCCCACCGGGGAGCTGTTTTTT. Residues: CALSGSPTGELFF.

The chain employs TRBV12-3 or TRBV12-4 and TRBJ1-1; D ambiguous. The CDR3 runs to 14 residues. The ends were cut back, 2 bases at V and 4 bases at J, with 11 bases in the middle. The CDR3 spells CASSLRATSTEAFF. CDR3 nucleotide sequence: TGTGCCAGCAGTTTAAGGGCCACTTCCACTGAAGCTTTCTTT.

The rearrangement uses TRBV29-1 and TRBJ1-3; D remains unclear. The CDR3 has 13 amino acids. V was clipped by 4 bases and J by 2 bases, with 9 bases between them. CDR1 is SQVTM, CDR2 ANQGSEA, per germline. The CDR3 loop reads CSVVGGPGNTIYF. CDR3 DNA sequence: TGCAGCGTTGTCGGCGGACCTGGAAACACCATATATTTT.

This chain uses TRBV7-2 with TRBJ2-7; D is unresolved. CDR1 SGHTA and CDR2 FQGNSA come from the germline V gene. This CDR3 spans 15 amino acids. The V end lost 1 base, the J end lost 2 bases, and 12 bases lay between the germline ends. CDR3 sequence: CASSLVIVGAYEQYF. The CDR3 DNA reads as TGTGCCAGCAGCTTAGTTATTGTCGGAGCCTACGAGCAGTACTTC.

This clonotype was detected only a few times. CDR3 in DNA: TGCAGCGTTGGCAAGGGACCCGCAGCGAGGTACTACGAGCAGTACTTC. Encoded protein: CSVGKGPAARYYEQYF. This sequence joins TRBV29-1 and TRBJ2-7; D is perhaps TRBD1 or TRBD2 (5 bases each). Germline CDR1 reads SQVTM; CDR2 reads ANQGSEA. V shed 4 bases and J shed 3 bases, with 22 bases lying between them. The CDR3 has 16 amino acids.